This TCR beta chain emerged from a study of blood T cells in healthy people across ages. The use of a sample-barcoded 5' primer and a J-beta primer mix characterized a second PCR of roughly 7 to 11 cycles. Each cDNA molecule, via a template-switch adaptor with 12 random nucleotides, was tagged. TCRdb used MiXCR to reprocess the 5' RACE reads, holding one entry per CDR3 protein. This table holds about 2 million distinct CDR3 sequences, 49% found once. Isolation per sample recovered at least 7 million PBMCs. Turning to this clonotype: Antigen unknown.

With 0 bases removed from V and 3 bases from J, the gap between germline ends came to 11 bases. This CDR3 region has 15 residues. The germline V gene has CDR1 MGHDK and CDR2 SYGVNS. Study conclusions and caveats: Any conclusive comparison of naive versus antigen-experienced cells was prevented by using unsorted PBMCs.

Sequencing was performed on blood. The V call is TRBV25-1, the J call TRBJ1-2; D call uncertain. The sequence derives from a middle-aged woman in good health. CDR3 region: CASSEYDGVDYGYTF. Written as DNA, the CDR3 is TGTGCCAGCAGTGAATATGACGGAGTCGACTATGGCTACACCTTC.